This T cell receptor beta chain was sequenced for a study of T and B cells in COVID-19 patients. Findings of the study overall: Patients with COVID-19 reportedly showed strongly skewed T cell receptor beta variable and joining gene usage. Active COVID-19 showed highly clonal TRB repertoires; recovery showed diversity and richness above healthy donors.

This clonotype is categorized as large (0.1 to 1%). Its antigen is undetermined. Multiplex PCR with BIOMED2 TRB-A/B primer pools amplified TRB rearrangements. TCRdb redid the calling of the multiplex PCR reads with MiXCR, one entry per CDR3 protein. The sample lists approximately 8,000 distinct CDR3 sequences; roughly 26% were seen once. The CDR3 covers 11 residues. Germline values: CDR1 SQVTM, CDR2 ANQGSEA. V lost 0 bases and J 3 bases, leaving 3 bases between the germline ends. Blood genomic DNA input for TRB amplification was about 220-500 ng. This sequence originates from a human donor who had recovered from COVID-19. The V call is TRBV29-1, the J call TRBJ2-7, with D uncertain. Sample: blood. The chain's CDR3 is CSVEDSYEQYF. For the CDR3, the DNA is TGCAGCGTTGAAGACAGCTACGAGCAGTACTTC.